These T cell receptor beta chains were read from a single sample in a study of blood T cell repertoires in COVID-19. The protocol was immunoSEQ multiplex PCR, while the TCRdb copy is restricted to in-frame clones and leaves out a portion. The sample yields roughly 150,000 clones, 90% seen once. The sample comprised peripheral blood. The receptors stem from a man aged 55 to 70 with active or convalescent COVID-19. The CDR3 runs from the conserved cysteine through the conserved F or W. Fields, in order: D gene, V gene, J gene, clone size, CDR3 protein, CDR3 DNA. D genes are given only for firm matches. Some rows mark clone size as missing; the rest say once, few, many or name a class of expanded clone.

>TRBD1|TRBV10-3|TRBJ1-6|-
CAHGTGQSPLHF
TGTGCCCATGGGACAGGGCAATCACCCCTCCACTTT
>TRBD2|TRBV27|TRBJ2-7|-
CASSLLAGLSYEQYF
TGTGCCAGCAGCCTCCTAGCGGGCCTCTCCTACGAGCAGTACTTC
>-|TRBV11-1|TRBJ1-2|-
CASSLQGPRDYGYTF
TGTGCCAGCAGCTTACAGGGTCCCAGGGACTATGGCTACACCTTC
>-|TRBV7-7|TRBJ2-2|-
CASSHTSTANTGELFF
TGTGCCAGCAGCCATACTAGCACCGCGAACACCGGGGAGCTGTTTTTT
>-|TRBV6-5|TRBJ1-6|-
CASLGSYNSPLHF
TGTGCCAGCCTCGGCTCCTATAATTCACCCCTCCACTTT
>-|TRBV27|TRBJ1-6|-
CASSTPGLPYNSPLHF
TGTGCCAGCAGTACTCCGGGACTTCCCTATAATTCACCCCTCCACTTT
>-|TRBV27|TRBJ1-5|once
CASSSRRDYQPQHF
TGTGCCAGCAGTTCCCGCAGGGATTATCAGCCCCAGCATTTT
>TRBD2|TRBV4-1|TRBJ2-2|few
CASSQGGLAGVGTGELFF
TGCGCCAGCAGCCAAGGGGGACTAGCGGGAGTGGGCACCGGGGAGCTGTTTTTT
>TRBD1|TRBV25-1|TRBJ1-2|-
CASSATGGNYGYTF
TGTGCCAGCAGTGCTACAGGGGGGAACTATGGCTACACCTTC
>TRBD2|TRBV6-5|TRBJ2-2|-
CASSYDGRATGELFF
TGTGCCAGCAGTTACGACGGGAGGGCCACCGGGGAGCTGTTTTTT
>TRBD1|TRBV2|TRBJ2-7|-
CASTVDRAHEQYF
TGTGCCAGCACCGTCGACAGGGCCCACGAGCAGTACTTC
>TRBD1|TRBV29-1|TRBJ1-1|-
CSVAKGTGGDTEAFF
TGCAGCGTCGCGAAGGGGACAGGGGGTGACACTGAAGCTTTCTTT
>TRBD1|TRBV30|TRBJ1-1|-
CAWSRQGSYAFF
TGTGCCTGGAGCCGACAGGGGTCGTATGCTTTCTTT
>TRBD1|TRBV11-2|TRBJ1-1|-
CASSFTPTGDNTEAFF
TGTGCCAGCAGCTTCACCCCGACAGGGGACAACACTGAAGCTTTCTTT
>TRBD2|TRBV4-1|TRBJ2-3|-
CASSQARLAGEDTQYF
TGCGCCAGCAGCCAAGCTAGACTAGCGGGGGAGGATACGCAGTATTTT
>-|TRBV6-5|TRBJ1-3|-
CASSSGGSGNTIYF
TGTGCCAGCAGCTCCGGAGGCTCTGGAAACACCATATATTTT
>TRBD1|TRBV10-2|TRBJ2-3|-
CASSPGTGWAADTQYF
TGCGCCAGCAGTCCTGGGACAGGATGGGCAGCAGATACGCAGTATTTT
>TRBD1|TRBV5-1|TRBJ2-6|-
CASSLDPGGSGANVLTF
TGCGCCAGCAGCTTGGACCCAGGGGGCTCTGGGGCCAACGTCCTGACTTTC
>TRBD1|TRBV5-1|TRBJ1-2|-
CASSLDMGQARGYTF
TGCGCCAGCAGCTTGGATATGGGACAGGCACGGGGCTACACCTTC
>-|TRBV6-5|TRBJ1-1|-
CASSPPGVETEAFF
TGTGCCAGCAGCCCGCCAGGGGTAGAAACTGAAGCTTTCTTT
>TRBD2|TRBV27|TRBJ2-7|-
CASSVRWRGGYEQYF
TGTGCCAGCAGTGTTAGGTGGCGGGGGGGATACGAGCAGTACTTC
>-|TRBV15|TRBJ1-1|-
CATSRDHKNTEAFF
TGTGCCACCAGCAGAGATCACAAGAACACTGAAGCTTTCTTT
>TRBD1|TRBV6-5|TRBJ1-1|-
CASSPRTGLNTEAFF
TGTGCCAGCAGCCCGAGGACAGGGCTGAACACTGAAGCTTTCTTT
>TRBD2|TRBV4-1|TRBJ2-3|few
CASSQEMSSGITDTQYF
TGCGCCAGCAGCCAAGAAATGTCCAGCGGGATAACAGATACGCAGTATTTT
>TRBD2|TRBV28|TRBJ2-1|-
CASIRAGASYEQFF
TGTGCCAGCATTAGAGCGGGAGCTTCATATGAGCAGTTCTTC
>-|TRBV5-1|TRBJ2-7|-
CASSLGPGQTSYEQYF
TGCGCCAGCAGCTTGGGACCGGGACAAACGTCCTACGAGCAGTACTTC
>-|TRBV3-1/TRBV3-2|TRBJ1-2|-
CASSQGSGGTYGYTF
TGTGCCAGCAGCCAAGGATCGGGGGGAACCTATGGCTACACCTTC
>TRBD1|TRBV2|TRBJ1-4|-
CASRGDRGRWEKLFF
TGTGCCAGCAGGGGCGACAGGGGGCGTTGGGAAAAACTGTTTTTT
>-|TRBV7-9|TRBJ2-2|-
CASSLTYQSGDGTGELFF
TGTGCCAGCAGCCTCACCTATCAATCGGGGGACGGCACCGGGGAGCTGTTTTTT
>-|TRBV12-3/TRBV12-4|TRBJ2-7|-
CASLRGRGLPQYF
TGTGCCAGCTTGAGGGGCAGGGGCCTCCCGCAGTACTTC
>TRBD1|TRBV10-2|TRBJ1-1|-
CASRGAGTALVAFF
TGCGCCAGCAGGGGGGCCGGGACAGCGCTGGTGGCTTTCTTT
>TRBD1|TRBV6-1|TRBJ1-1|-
CASSEQDRIITEAFF
TGTGCCAGCAGTGAACAGGACAGGATTATCACTGAAGCTTTCTTT
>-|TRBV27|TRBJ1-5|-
CASSLWAGQDQPQHF
TGTGCCAGCAGTTTATGGGCAGGGCAAGATCAGCCCCAGCATTTT
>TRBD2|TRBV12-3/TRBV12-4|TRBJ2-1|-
CASSWGGEQFF
TGTGCCAGCAGTTGGGGGGGAGAGCAGTTCTTC
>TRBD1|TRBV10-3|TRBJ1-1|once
CAISERATGLGTEAFF
TGTGCCATCAGTGAGAGGGCGACAGGGCTGGGCACTGAAGCTTTCTTT
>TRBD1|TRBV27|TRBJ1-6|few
CASSSLGQGSIDSPLHF
TGTGCCAGCAGTTCCTTAGGACAGGGGTCGATTGATTCACCCCTCCACTTT
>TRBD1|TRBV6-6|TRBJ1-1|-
CASSGGQGRTEAFF
TGTGCCAGCAGTGGTGGACAGGGGAGAACTGAAGCTTTCTTT
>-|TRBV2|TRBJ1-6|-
CASSPETESPLHF
TGTGCCAGCAGTCCAGAGACAGAATCACCCCTCCACTTT
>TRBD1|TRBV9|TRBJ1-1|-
CASSAYSGTGWTEAFF
TGTGCCAGCAGCGCGTATTCCGGGACAGGGTGGACTGAAGCTTTCTTT
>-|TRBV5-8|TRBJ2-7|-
CASSYRDKSSYEQYF
TGTGCCAGCAGCTACCGGGACAAGAGCTCCTACGAGCAGTACTTC
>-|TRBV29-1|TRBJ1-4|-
CSVSAVRNEKLFF
TGCAGCGTTTCGGCAGTGAGGAATGAAAAACTGTTTTTT
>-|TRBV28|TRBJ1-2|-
CAATRGNYGYTF
TGTGCCGCAACAAGGGGTAACTATGGCTACACCTTC
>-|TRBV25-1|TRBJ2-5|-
CASSPRETQYF
TGTGCCAGCAGTCCCCGAGAGACCCAGTACTTC
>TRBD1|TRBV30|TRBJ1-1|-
CAWSLGRGDTEAFF
TGTGCCTGGAGTTTGGGCAGGGGGGACACTGAAGCTTTCTTT